A single T cell receptor (beta chain) is shown here with its context. The source of the sample is a study of cytomegalovirus exposure and HLA in healthy donors. Between the trimmed V and J ends, which lost 4 bases and 0 bases, there was a span of 11 bases. This CDR3 has 15 residues. Germline V lookup: CDR1 SGHDT, CDR2 YYEEEE. Assay used: immunoSEQ multiplex PCR; TCRdb lists only in-frame clones, some missing. The table lists about 330,000 clones, about nine tenths of them singletons. The donors were part of the 120-subject validation cohort, which stood apart from the roughly 670-subject first cohort.

The sample was PBMCs. The chain links TRBV5-6 to TRBJ1-5; D is ambiguous. The sequence came from a woman in her late teens or twenties in good health and CMV-seronegative. The CDR3 coding sequence is TGTGCCAGCAGCCGCGAGGGATATAGCAATCAGCCCCAGCATTTT. Protein product: CASSREGYSNQPQHF. The variable domain in full, with the rest retrieved from reference TRBV5-6 and TRBJ1-5, is DAGVTQSPTHLIKTRGQQVTLRCSPKSGHDTVSWYQQALGQGPQFIFQYYEEEERQRGNFPDRFSGHQFPNYSSELNVNALLLGDSALYLCASSREGYSNQPQHFGDGTRLSIL.